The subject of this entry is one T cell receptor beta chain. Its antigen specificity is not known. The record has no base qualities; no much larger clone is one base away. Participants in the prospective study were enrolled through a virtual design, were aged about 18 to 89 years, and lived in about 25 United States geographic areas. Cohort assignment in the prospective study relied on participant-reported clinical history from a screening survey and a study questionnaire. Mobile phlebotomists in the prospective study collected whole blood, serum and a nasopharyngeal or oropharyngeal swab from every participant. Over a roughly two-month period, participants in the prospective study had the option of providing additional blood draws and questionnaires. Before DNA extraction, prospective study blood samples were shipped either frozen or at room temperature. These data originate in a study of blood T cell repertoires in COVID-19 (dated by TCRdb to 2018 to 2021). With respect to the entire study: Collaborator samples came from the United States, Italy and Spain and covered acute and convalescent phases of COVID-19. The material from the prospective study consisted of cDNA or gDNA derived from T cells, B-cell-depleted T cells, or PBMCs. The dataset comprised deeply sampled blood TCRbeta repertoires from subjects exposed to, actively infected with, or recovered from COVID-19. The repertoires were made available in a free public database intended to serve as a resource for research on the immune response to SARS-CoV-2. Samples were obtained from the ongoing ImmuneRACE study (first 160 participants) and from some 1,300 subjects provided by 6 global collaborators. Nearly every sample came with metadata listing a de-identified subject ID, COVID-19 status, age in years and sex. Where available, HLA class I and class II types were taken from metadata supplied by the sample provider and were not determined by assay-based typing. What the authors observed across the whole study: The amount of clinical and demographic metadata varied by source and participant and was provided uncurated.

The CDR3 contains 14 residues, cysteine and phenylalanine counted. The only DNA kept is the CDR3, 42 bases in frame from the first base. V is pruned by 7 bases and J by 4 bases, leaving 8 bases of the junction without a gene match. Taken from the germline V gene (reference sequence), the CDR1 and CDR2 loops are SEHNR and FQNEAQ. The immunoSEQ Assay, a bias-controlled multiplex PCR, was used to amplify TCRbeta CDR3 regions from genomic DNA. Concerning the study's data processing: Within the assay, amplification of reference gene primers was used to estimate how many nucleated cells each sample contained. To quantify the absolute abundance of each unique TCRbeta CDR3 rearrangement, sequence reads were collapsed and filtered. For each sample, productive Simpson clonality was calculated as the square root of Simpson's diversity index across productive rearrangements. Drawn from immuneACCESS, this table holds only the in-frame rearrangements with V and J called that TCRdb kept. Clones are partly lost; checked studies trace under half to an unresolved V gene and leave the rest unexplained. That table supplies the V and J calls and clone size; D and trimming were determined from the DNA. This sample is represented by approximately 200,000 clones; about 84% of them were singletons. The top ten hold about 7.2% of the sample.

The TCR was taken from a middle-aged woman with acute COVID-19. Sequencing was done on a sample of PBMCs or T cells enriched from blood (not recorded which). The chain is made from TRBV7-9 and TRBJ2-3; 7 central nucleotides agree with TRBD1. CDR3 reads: CASTILQGPDTQYF. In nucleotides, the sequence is TGTGCCAGCACCATTTTACAGGGGCCAGATACGCAGTATTTT.